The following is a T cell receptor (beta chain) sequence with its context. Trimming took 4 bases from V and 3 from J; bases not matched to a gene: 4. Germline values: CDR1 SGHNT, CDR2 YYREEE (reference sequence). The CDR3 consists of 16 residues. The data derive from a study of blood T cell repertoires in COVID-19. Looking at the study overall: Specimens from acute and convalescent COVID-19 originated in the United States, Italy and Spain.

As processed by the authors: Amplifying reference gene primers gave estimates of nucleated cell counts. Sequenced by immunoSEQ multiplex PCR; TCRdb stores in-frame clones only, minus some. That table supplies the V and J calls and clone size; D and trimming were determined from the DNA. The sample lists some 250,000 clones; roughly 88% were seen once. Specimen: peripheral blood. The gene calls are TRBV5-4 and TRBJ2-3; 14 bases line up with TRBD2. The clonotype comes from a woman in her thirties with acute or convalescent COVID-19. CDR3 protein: CASSGTSGRETDTQYF. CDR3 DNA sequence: TGTGCCAGCAGCGGGACTAGCGGGAGAGAGACAGATACGCAGTATTTT.